The next 11 T cell receptor beta chains were all read from a single sample in a study of shared clonotypes between healthy human individuals. Libraries were prepared by immunoSEQ multiplex PCR; TCRdb keeps only in-frame clonotypes and omits some of them. Here the sample spans roughly 500,000 clones, 81% being singletons. The sequencing input was PBMCs. The receptors derive from a woman in her thirties or forties in good health. Some clones in this sample may be carry-over from other donors' samples.

The genes are TRBV28 and TRBJ2-7, with D perhaps being TRBD1 or TRBD2 (5 bases each). The germline gives CDR1 MDHEN, CDR2 SYDVKM. The CDR3 consists of 12 residues. V lost 3 bases and J 9 bases, leaving 12 bases between the germline ends. The CDR3 region is CASSFGGSGQYF. In nucleotides, the CDR3 is TGTGCCAGCAGTTTTGGGGGAAGCGGGCAGTACTTC.

This clone has just one count. The chain links TRBV30 to TRBJ2-5; TRBD2 matches 7 bases. Looked up from germline, CDR1 is GTSNPN and CDR2 is SVGIG (reference sequence). Trimming at V came to 5 bases and at J to 4 bases, leaving 4 bases not matched to a gene. This CDR3 region has 12 residues. The CDR3 loop reads CAWFSSGETQYF. The CDR3 DNA is TGTGCCTGGTTCTCTAGCGGAGAGACCCAGTACTTC. The full variable domain, its missing parts supplied by reference TRBV30 and TRBJ2-5, is SQTIHQWPATLVQPVGSPLSLECTVEGTSNPNLYWYRQAAGRGLQLLFYSVGIGQISSEVPQNLSASRPQDRQFILSSKKLLLSDSGFYLCAWFSSGETQYFGPGTRLLVL.

The chain carries TRBV21-1 and TRBJ1-1; the DNA was not used to check the table's D call, TRBD1. TRBV21-1 is flagged as a pseudogene. This CDR3 comprises 18 residues. The CDR3 reads CASSKVGRYCVMNTEAFF. CDR3 nucleotide sequence: TGTGCCAGCAGCAAAGTAGGCAGGTATTGTGTCATGAACACTGAAGCTTTCTTT.

On this clone: A read error is likely here: a far larger clone is one base away. This is likely a read error, given that the CDR3 carries no conserved phenylalanine or tryptophan at its end. This sequence joins TRBV28 and TRBJ2-2; the D is unclear. Germline V gives CDR1 MDHEN, CDR2 SYDVKM. This CDR3 contains 14 residues. Trimming took 8 bases from V and 3 from J, leaving 13 bases between them. In DNA, the CDR3 is TGTGCCAGCCGCCCCCGAGGCCACACCGGGGAGCTGTTTTCT. Protein sequence: CASRPRGHTGELFS.

Worth noting for this clone: A far larger clone lies a single base away; this is likely a read error. The chain uses TRBV4-3 and TRBJ2-7; D may be TRBD1 or TRBD2 (5 bases each). Trimming cost V 0 bases and J 6 bases, with 15 bases left between them. CDR1 and CDR2 from the germline V gene are LGHNA and YSLEER. This CDR3 is built from 15 residues. The CDR3 DNA reads TGCGCCAGCAGCCAAGATCCCCGGGACGGGGTCGAGCAGTACTTC. This gives the protein CASSQDPRDGVEQYF.

V gene TRBV6-5 combines with J gene TRBJ2-2, with D maybe TRBD2 (5 bases). V shed 0 bases and J shed 3 bases, with 8 bases lying between them. This CDR3 contains 15 residues. Germline V gives CDR1 MNHEY, CDR2 SVGAGI. The CDR3 is CASSYSGADTGELFF. CDR3 bases: TGTGCCAGCAGTTACTCGGGAGCGGACACCGGGGAGCTGTTTTTT.

This clone has ten or more counts. Other nucleotide sequences in the sample specify the same CDR3. The rearrangement uses TRBV7-8 and TRBJ1-4; D uncertain. This CDR3 comprises 16 residues. CDR1 is SGHVS and CDR2 is FQNEAQ in the germline V gene. The V and J ends lost 0 bases and 6 bases respectively, with 14 bases between them. CDR3 amino acids: CASSLAPGLGDEKLFF. CDR3 in DNA: TGTGCCAGCAGCTTAGCACCGGGCCTCGGGGATGAAAAACTGTTTTTT.

This sequence joins TRBV19 and TRBJ2-5, with D possibly being TRBD1 or TRBD2 (5 bases each). The V gene lost 7 bases and the J gene lost 1 base, with 19 bases spanning the gap. Germline assignment: CDR1 LNHDA and CDR2 SQIVND (reference sequence). The CDR3 sequence is 16 residues long. The CDR3 reads CASTPAPGRLQETQYF. CDR3 in DNA: TGTGCCAGTACCCCCGCCCCGGGACGGCTCCAAGAGACCCAGTACTTC.

The V gene is TRBV10-2, the J gene TRBJ2-2; D not certain. Deletions cut 0 bases from V and 6 bases from J, with 8 bases between. This CDR3 has 14 amino acids. Germline CDR1 and CDR2: WSHSY and SAAADI. The CDR3 region is CASSESWLSGELFF. For the CDR3, the DNA is TGCGCCAGCAGTGAGTCGTGGTTATCCGGGGAGCTGTTTTTT.

The J gene is TRBJ1-1, the V gene TRBV2; no clear D. Trimming shortened V by 11 bases and J by 1 base, and 17 bases separated the two germline ends. This CDR3 spans 14 amino acids. The germline V gene has CDR1 SNHLY and CDR2 FYNNEI. The CDR3 region is CALFSHRTNTEAFF. As DNA, the CDR3 is TGTGCCCTATTTTCGCACAGAACGAACACTGAAGCTTTCTTT.

A single count supports this clone. The rearrangement uses TRBV9 and TRBJ2-2; D call uncertain. V was shortened by 0 bases and J by 6 bases, with 9 bases between the two germline ends. This CDR3 has 14 residues. Germline values: CDR1 SGDLS, CDR2 YYNGEE. CDR3 in amino acids: CASSVGFSAGELFF. CDR3 coding DNA: TGTGCCAGCAGCGTAGGGTTCTCCGCCGGGGAGCTGTTTTTT.